This is a list of T cell receptor beta chains from one sample in a study of cytomegalovirus exposure and HLA in healthy donors. The assay was immunoSEQ multiplex PCR, and TCRdb's table has in-frame clones only and misses some. The top ten hold around 0.33% of the sample, which has approximately 270,000 clones, under 90% seen once. The sample consisted of PBMCs. All receptors derive from a girl aged 2 to 9 in good health and CMV-seronegative. Each CDR3 is given with its conserved first and last residue. Each record gives: V gene, J gene, clone size, D gene, CDR3 protein, CDR3 DNA. A D gene is named only where the DNA matches it firmly. For some rows the clone size is stated as once, few or many, or as a class when expanded; others skip it.

v_call: TRBV2; j_call: TRBJ1-1; clone_size: .; d_call: TRBD1; cdr3_aa: CASSEVRTGVTEAFF; cdr3_nt: TGTGCCAGCAGTGAAGTGAGGACAGGGGTCACTGAAGCTTTCTTT
v_call: TRBV7-9; j_call: TRBJ2-2; clone_size: .; d_call: TRBD1; cdr3_aa: CASKGQTNTGELFF; cdr3_nt: TGTGCCAGCAAGGGACAGACGAACACCGGGGAGCTGTTTTTT
v_call: TRBV6-5; j_call: TRBJ1-4; clone_size: .; d_call: TRBD1; cdr3_aa: CASRDRGEKLFF; cdr3_nt: TGTGCCAGCAGAGACAGGGGCGAAAAACTGTTTTTT
v_call: TRBV12-5; j_call: TRBJ1-1; clone_size: few; d_call: .; cdr3_aa: CASAGAVNTEAFF; cdr3_nt: TGTGCTAGCGCAGGGGCGGTGAACACTGAAGCTTTCTTT
v_call: TRBV7-2; j_call: TRBJ2-7; clone_size: .; d_call: .; cdr3_aa: CASSLVGGSSYEQYF; cdr3_nt: TGTGCCAGCAGCTTAGTTGGGGGCAGCTCCTACGAGCAGTACTTC
v_call: TRBV5-1; j_call: TRBJ2-7; clone_size: once; d_call: TRBD1; cdr3_aa: CASSLFGQGAQEQYF; cdr3_nt: TGCGCCAGCAGCTTGTTTGGACAGGGGGCGCAGGAGCAGTACTTC
v_call: TRBV18; j_call: TRBJ2-1; clone_size: .; d_call: TRBD2; cdr3_aa: CASSPSAGFVNEQFF; cdr3_nt: TGTGCCAGCTCACCATCAGCGGGATTCGTCAATGAGCAGTTCTTC
v_call: TRBV13; j_call: TRBJ2-1; clone_size: .; d_call: TRBD2; cdr3_aa: CASSLGASGGNNNEQFF; cdr3_nt: TGTGCCAGCAGCTTAGGGGCTAGCGGGGGGAATAACAATGAGCAGTTCTTC
v_call: TRBV11-2; j_call: TRBJ1-1; clone_size: .; d_call: .; cdr3_aa: CASSLDRRTEAFF; cdr3_nt: TGTGCCAGCAGCTTAGACCGGAGGACTGAAGCTTTCTTT
v_call: TRBV29-1; j_call: TRBJ2-7; clone_size: .; d_call: TRBD1; cdr3_aa: CSVAGTGVGYEQYF; cdr3_nt: TGCAGCGTGGCCGGGACAGGGGTTGGATACGAGCAGTACTTC
v_call: TRBV28; j_call: TRBJ2-7; clone_size: .; d_call: TRBD2; cdr3_aa: CASSLGGLSDLVGQYF; cdr3_nt: TGTGCCAGCAGTTTGGGGGGACTATCGGATTTGGTCGGGCAGTACTTC
v_call: TRBV5-1; j_call: TRBJ1-1; clone_size: .; d_call: .; cdr3_aa: CASSLVSTAGYTEAFF; cdr3_nt: TGCGCCAGCAGCTTGGTTTCAACAGCCGGATACACTGAAGCTTTCTTT
v_call: TRBV6-1; j_call: TRBJ1-2; clone_size: .; d_call: .; cdr3_aa: CASAQTGFANYGYTF; cdr3_nt: TGTGCCAGCGCCCAAACAGGGTTTGCAAACTATGGCTACACCTTC
v_call: TRBV10-2; j_call: TRBJ1-5; clone_size: .; d_call: .; cdr3_aa: CASSSTPSRGMQPQHF; cdr3_nt: TGCGCCAGCAGCTCCACCCCGAGCAGGGGAATGCAGCCCCAGCATTTT
v_call: TRBV28; j_call: TRBJ2-3; clone_size: .; d_call: .; cdr3_aa: CASSFRLADTQYF; cdr3_nt: TGTGCCAGCAGTTTCCGACTAGCAGATACGCAGTATTTT
v_call: TRBV27; j_call: TRBJ1-5; clone_size: .; d_call: .; cdr3_aa: CASAPGSTRKNQPQHF; cdr3_nt: TGTGCCAGCGCACCGGGGTCCACAAGAAAGAATCAGCCCCAGCATTTT
v_call: TRBV6-6; j_call: TRBJ1-4; clone_size: .; d_call: .; cdr3_aa: CASRSPGWALEKLFF; cdr3_nt: TGTGCCAGCAGATCCCCGGGGTGGGCGCTCGAAAAACTGTTTTTT
v_call: TRBV6-5; j_call: TRBJ2-1; clone_size: .; d_call: TRBD2; cdr3_aa: CASSYSRLAESEQFF; cdr3_nt: TGTGCCAGCAGTTACTCTAGACTAGCCGAGAGTGAGCAGTTCTTC
v_call: TRBV9; j_call: TRBJ1-3; clone_size: .; d_call: .; cdr3_aa: CASSVGYRVFSGNTIYF; cdr3_nt: TGTGCCAGCAGCGTAGGGTACCGGGTGTTCTCTGGAAACACCATATATTTT
v_call: TRBV7-8; j_call: TRBJ2-3; clone_size: .; d_call: .; cdr3_aa: CASSLRGRSTDTQYF; cdr3_nt: TGTGCCAGCAGCTTGCGGGGCCGTAGCACAGATACGCAGTATTTT
v_call: TRBV2; j_call: TRBJ1-2; clone_size: .; d_call: TRBD1; cdr3_aa: CASTGQTANYGYTF; cdr3_nt: TGTGCCAGCACGGGACAGACAGCTAACTATGGCTACACCTTC
v_call: TRBV30; j_call: TRBJ2-7; clone_size: .; d_call: .; cdr3_aa: CAWSPRNEQYF; cdr3_nt: TGTGCCTGGTCGCCCCGAAACGAGCAGTACTTC
v_call: TRBV30; j_call: TRBJ1-5; clone_size: few; d_call: TRBD1; cdr3_aa: CAWGTGELGQHF; cdr3_nt: TGTGCCTGGGGGACAGGCGAACTGGGCCAGCATTTT
v_call: TRBV4-1; j_call: TRBJ1-1; clone_size: .; d_call: TRBD1; cdr3_aa: CASSQDGGQGEAEAFF; cdr3_nt: TGCGCCAGCAGCCAAGACGGCGGACAGGGGGAAGCTGAAGCTTTCTTT
v_call: TRBV28; j_call: TRBJ2-1; clone_size: .; d_call: .; cdr3_aa: CASIQSQHNEQFF; cdr3_nt: TGTGCCAGCATCCAAAGCCAACACAATGAGCAGTTCTTC
v_call: TRBV4-1; j_call: TRBJ2-5; clone_size: .; d_call: TRBD2; cdr3_aa: CASSQEPSGGQETQYF; cdr3_nt: TGCGCCAGCAGCCAAGAACCTAGCGGGGGTCAAGAGACCCAGTACTTC
v_call: TRBV5-1; j_call: TRBJ2-3; clone_size: few; d_call: TRBD2; cdr3_aa: CASSLASGRLETDTQYF; cdr3_nt: TGCGCCAGCAGCTTGGCTAGCGGGAGGCTGGAGACAGATACGCAGTATTTT
v_call: TRBV7-9; j_call: TRBJ2-5; clone_size: .; d_call: .; cdr3_aa: CASSRDLTGRQETQYF; cdr3_nt: TGTGCCAGCAGCCGGGACCTTACAGGGCGCCAAGAGACCCAGTACTTC
v_call: TRBV6-5; j_call: TRBJ1-1; clone_size: .; d_call: .; cdr3_aa: CASSAPGLMNTEAFF; cdr3_nt: TGTGCCAGCAGTGCACCGGGTCTCATGAACACTGAAGCTTTCTTT
v_call: TRBV21-1; j_call: TRBJ2-7; clone_size: .; d_call: .; cdr3_aa: CASSLPTRTGFHSKQYF; cdr3_nt: TGTGCCAGCAGCCTCCCGACCAGGACAGGGTTCCACTCCAAGCAGTACTTC
v_call: TRBV19; j_call: TRBJ1-5; clone_size: .; d_call: .; cdr3_aa: CASNWEGVQPQHF; cdr3_nt: TGTGCCAGTAATTGGGAAGGGGTGCAGCCCCAGCATTTT
v_call: TRBV5-1; j_call: TRBJ1-6; clone_size: .; d_call: TRBD1; cdr3_aa: CASSSGTGDSSYNSPLHF; cdr3_nt: TGCGCCAGCAGCTCCGGGACAGGAGACAGCTCCTATAATTCACCCCTCCACTTT
v_call: TRBV7-9; j_call: TRBJ1-6; clone_size: .; d_call: TRBD1; cdr3_aa: CASSPDRVWNSPLHF; cdr3_nt: TGTGCCAGCAGCCCTGACAGGGTGTGGAATTCACCCCTCCACTTT
v_call: TRBV5-5; j_call: TRBJ2-3; clone_size: .; d_call: .; cdr3_aa: CASSFLATRVSDTQYF; cdr3_nt: TGTGCCAGCAGCTTTTTGGCGACTAGAGTGTCAGATACGCAGTATTTT
v_call: TRBV5-1; j_call: TRBJ2-5; clone_size: .; d_call: TRBD2; cdr3_aa: CASSLVLAGPQETQYF; cdr3_nt: TGCGCCAGCAGCTTGGTCCTAGCGGGACCACAAGAGACCCAGTACTTC
v_call: TRBV15; j_call: TRBJ1-3; clone_size: .; d_call: .; cdr3_aa: CATSRDRGSGNTIYF; cdr3_nt: TGTGCCACCAGCAGAGATAGGGGCTCTGGAAACACCATATATTTT
v_call: TRBV6-5; j_call: TRBJ2-7; clone_size: .; d_call: .; cdr3_aa: CASRRHYEQYF; cdr3_nt: TGTGCCAGCAGACGACACTACGAGCAGTACTTC
v_call: TRBV2; j_call: TRBJ1-2; clone_size: .; d_call: TRBD1; cdr3_aa: CASSVPGGGYGYTF; cdr3_nt: TGTGCCAGCAGTGTCCCAGGGGGCGGCTATGGCTACACCTTC
v_call: TRBV9; j_call: TRBJ2-3; clone_size: .; d_call: TRBD2; cdr3_aa: CASAGREATDTQYF; cdr3_nt: TGTGCCAGCGCGGGCCGGGAGGCCACAGATACGCAGTATTTT
v_call: TRBV30; j_call: TRBJ2-7; clone_size: .; d_call: .; cdr3_aa: CALDRAYEQYF; cdr3_nt: TGTGCCTTGGACAGAGCCTACGAGCAGTACTTC